The sequence of this TCR beta chain was determined in a study of blood T cell repertoires in COVID-19. Across the whole study: In each case, the material was cDNA or gDNA derived from T cells, B-cell-depleted T cells, or PBMCs.

Generated by immunoSEQ multiplex PCR, the TCRdb table keeps only in-frame clones and is missing some. The sample consists of about 370,000 clones, approximately 88% of them appearing once. V was pared by 5 bases and J by 1 base, with 16 bases of the junction left unmatched. The V gene's germline CDR1 is SEHNR and CDR2 FQNEAQ (reference sequence). The CDR3 loop spans 18 amino acids. Specimen: peripheral blood. The TCR originated in a woman in her twenties or thirties with COVID-19, enrolled during active disease. The chain has TRBV7-9 and TRBJ2-5; TRBD2 matches 7 bases. The CDR3 loop reads CASSQRGISNLFQETQYF. The CDR3, as DNA: TGTGCCAGCAGCCAGCGGGGTATTTCCAATCTCTTCCAAGAGACCCAGTACTTC.